These 8 T cell receptor beta chains were all obtained from the same sample, sequenced in a study of immune reconstitution after stem cell transplant in scleroderma. TCRdb recomputed calls from the RT-PCR reads with MiXCR, one row per CDR3 protein. The top ten hold over 9.5% of the sample, which has about 5,600 distinct CDR3 sequences, roughly 8% seen once. The sample was collected before or after autologous hematopoietic stem cell transplantation (not recorded which). The receptors were gathered from a male donor with systemic sclerosis.

This chain connects TRBV6-6 to TRBJ1-1; weak D call: TRBD1 (5 bases). Per germline, CDR1 MNHNY and CDR2 SVGAGI (reference sequence). Trimming shortened V by 4 bases and J by 3 bases, and 21 bases separated the two germline ends. This CDR3 spans 17 amino acids. The CDR3 nucleotides read TGTGCCAGCAGTTGGGACCGGGGCGCTACCTTGCACACTGAAGCTTTCTTT. Its protein product is CASSWDRGATLHTEAFF.

By sample share, this clonotype is medium-sized. The V and J genes are TRBV5-1 and TRBJ1-5; D unclear. This CDR3 is built from 13 residues. The germline gives CDR1 SGHRS, CDR2 YFSETQ. The V gene lost 3 bases and the J gene lost 4 bases, with 8 bases spanning the gap. CDR3 bases: TGCGCCAGCAGCTCCGAACCTAATCAGCCCCAGCATTTT. It translates to CASSSEPNQPQHF.

This clonotype was counted between two and nine times. V usage is TRBV7-2 and J usage is TRBJ1-6; tentative D call: TRBD1 (5 bases). Per germline, CDR1 SGHTA and CDR2 FQGNSA. This CDR3 spans 14 amino acids. V gave up 5 bases and J gave up 8 bases, with 13 bases separating them. The CDR3 is CASSPGKGYSPLHF. CDR3 nucleotide sequence: TGTGCCAGCAGCCCCGGGAAGGGGTATTCACCCCTCCACTTT.

Comment on this clonotype: The junction differs from germline at one of its ends, possibly a read error. This chain joins TRBV7-9 and TRBJ1-5; maybe TRBD1 (5 bases). Germline V gives CDR1 SEHNR, CDR2 FQNEAQ (reference sequence). The length of the CDR3 is 14 residues. The CDR3, as DNA: TGTGCCACCAGCAGAGGGCAGGGCAGGCAGCCCCAGCATTTT. Translated, it gives CATSRGQGRQPQHF.

This clonotype ranks as medium-sized. This chain connects TRBV19 to TRBJ2-2, with TRBD1 identical over 12 bases. The ends lost 5 bases at V and 5 bases at J; junction bases unmatched: 6. CDR1 is LNHDA and CDR2 is SQIVND in the germline V gene (reference sequence). The CDR3 length is 16 residues. CDR3 sequence: CASSSGTGGATGELFF. The CDR3 DNA is TGTGCCAGTAGTTCCGGGACAGGGGGCGCGACCGGGGAGCTGTTTTTT. The complete variable domain, with remaining parts taken from reference TRBV19 and TRBJ2-2, reads DGGITQSPKYLFRKEGQNVTLSCEQNLNHDAMYWYRQDPGQGLRLIYYSQIVNDFQKGDIAEGYSVSREKKESFPLTVTSAQKNPTAFYLCASSSGTGGATGELFFGEGSRLTVL.

The rearrangement links TRBV27 to TRBJ2-1, with 7 bases aligning to TRBD2. Germline CDR1 MNHEY, CDR2 SMNVEV (reference sequence). V was clipped by 5 bases and J by 2 bases; unmatched bases: 6. The length of the CDR3 is 15 residues. The CDR3 loop reads CASSHLRETYNEQFF. In DNA form, the CDR3 reads TGTGCCAGCAGTCATCTGCGGGAGACCTACAATGAGCAGTTCTTC.

This sequence joins TRBV7-2 and TRBJ2-7; 13 bases fit TRBD2. The CDR3 consists of 15 residues. Trimming at V came to 9 bases and at J to 3 bases, leaving 8 bases not matched to a gene. In germline, CDR1 is SGHTA, CDR2 FQGNSA. Written as DNA, the CDR3 is TGTGCCAGGAGCCGGACTAGCGGGGGACACTACGAGCAGTACTTC. This codes for CARSRTSGGHYEQYF.

J is TRBJ2-7 and V is TRBV20-1; TRBD1 is a possible D gene (6 bases). Trimming took 0 bases from V and 3 from J, leaving 15 bases between them. Germline V gives CDR1 DFQATT, CDR2 SNEGSKA (reference sequence). The CDR3 has 15 residues. In nucleotides, the CDR3 is TGCAGTGCTAGAGATATGGAGGACAGTAGCTACGAGCAGTACTTC. Amino acids: CSARDMEDSSYEQYF.